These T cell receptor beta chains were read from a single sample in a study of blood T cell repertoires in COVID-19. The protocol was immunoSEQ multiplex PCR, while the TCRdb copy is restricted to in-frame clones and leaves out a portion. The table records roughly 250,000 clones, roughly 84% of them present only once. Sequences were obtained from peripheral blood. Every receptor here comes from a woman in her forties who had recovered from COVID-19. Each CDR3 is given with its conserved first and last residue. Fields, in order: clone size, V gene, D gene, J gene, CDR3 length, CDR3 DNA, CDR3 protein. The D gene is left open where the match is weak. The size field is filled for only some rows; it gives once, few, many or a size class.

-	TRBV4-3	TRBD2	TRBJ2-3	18	TGCGCCAGCAGCCAAGTTCCCCCTACTAGCGGGAGCACAGATACGCAGTATTTT	CASSQVPPTSGSTDTQYF
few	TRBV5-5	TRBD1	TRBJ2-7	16	TGTGCCAGCAGCAGGGGCGCCGGGACAGGGGGGTACGAGCAGTACTTC	CASSRGAGTGGYEQYF
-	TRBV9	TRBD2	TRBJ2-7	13	TGTGCCAGCAGCACGGGGGGGGAGTACGAGCAGTACTTC	CASSTGGEYEQYF
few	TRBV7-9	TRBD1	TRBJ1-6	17	TGTGCCAGCAGCGAAATACCGGGACAGGTGAATAATTCACCCCTCCACTTT	CASSEIPGQVNNSPLHF
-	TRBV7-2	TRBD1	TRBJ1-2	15	TGTGCCAGCAGCCCGCGTCGACAGGGGGCTGGTGGCTACACCTTC	CASSPRRQGAGGYTF
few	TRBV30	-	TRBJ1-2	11	TGTGCCTGGACCAACAGCTATGGCTACACCTTC	CAWTNSYGYTF
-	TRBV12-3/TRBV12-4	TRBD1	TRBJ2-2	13	TGTGCCAGCAGAACCACAGGGGCCGGGGAGCTGTTTTTT	CASRTTGAGELFF
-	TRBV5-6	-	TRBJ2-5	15	TGTGCCAGCAGCTTGGATCTGCGTTTCCAAGAGACCCAGTACTTC	CASSLDLRFQETQYF
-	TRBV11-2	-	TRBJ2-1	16	TGTGCCAGCAGCTTAGTTCCCAGCGGGTCCTACAATGAGCAGTTCTTC	CASSLVPSGSYNEQFF
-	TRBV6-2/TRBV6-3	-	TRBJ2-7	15	TGTGCCAGCAGTTACGGCAGCGGGCGCAGCTACGAGCAGTACTTC	CASSYGSGRSYEQYF
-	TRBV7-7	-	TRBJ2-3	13	TGTGCTAGCAGCTTAGACCGGAGAGATACGCAGTATTTT	CASSLDRRDTQYF
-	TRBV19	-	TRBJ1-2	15	TGTGCCAGTAGTATCCTAGGGGGTTCCAACTATGGCTACACCTTC	CASSILGGSNYGYTF
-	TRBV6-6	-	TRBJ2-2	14	TGTGCCAGCACCCTACAGGGTTTTACCGGGGAGCTGTTTTTT	CASTLQGFTGELFF
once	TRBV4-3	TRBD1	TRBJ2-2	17	TGCGCCAGCAGCCAAGTACGCCAGGGGGTATACACCGGGGAGCTGTTTTTT	CASSQVRQGVYTGELFF
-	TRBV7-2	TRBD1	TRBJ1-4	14	TGTGCCAGCAGCTTCCCGGGACAGCGTGAAAAACTGTTTTTT	CASSFPGQREKLFF
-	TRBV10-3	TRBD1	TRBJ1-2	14	TGTGCCATCAGGGCGGGACAGCATAACTATGGCTACACCTTC	CAIRAGQHNYGYTF